There are many counts of the clone carrying this T cell receptor (beta chain). The data were obtained in a study of Graves' ophthalmopathy and Graves' hyperthyroidism. Amplification from RNA transcripts yielded the TCR beta CDR3 regions. RT-PCR in the first round used HTBI primers; a second-round multiplex PCR followed. One entry per CDR3 protein, called by TCRdb with MiXCR from the multiplex PCR reads. This table holds about 390,000 distinct CDR3 sequences, 15% to 20% found once. V lost 1 base and J lost 2, with 8 bases in between. The germline gives CDR1 SGHVS, CDR2 FNYEAQ. This CDR3 comprises 15 residues.

The rearrangement joins TRBV7-6 to TRBJ2-2; D gene uncertain. The source of this sequence is an adult woman with stable Graves' hyperthyroidism. What was sequenced was peripheral blood. Here the CDR3 reads CASSLVLGNTGELFF. The CDR3, as DNA: TGTGCCAGCAGCTTAGTTCTAGGCAACACCGGGGAGCTGTTTTTT.